These T cell receptor beta chains were read from a single sample in a study of blood T cells in healthy people across ages. In TCRdb, the 5' RACE reads were re-called with MiXCR into one record per CDR3 protein. The sample records about 800,000 distinct CDR3 sequences, nearly 60% being singletons. The sequenced sample was blood. The receptors here all came from a man under 40 in good health. The CDR3 runs from the conserved cysteine through the conserved F or W. D genes are given only for firm matches. For some rows the clone size is stated as once, few or many, or as a class when expanded; others skip it.

j_gene | d_gene | len | abundance | v_gene | CDR3nt | CDR3aa
TRBJ2-1 | - | 11 | - | TRBV2 | TGTGCCAGCAGTGAACAGTATGAGCAGTTCTTC | CASSEQYEQFF
TRBJ2-1 | - | 14 | - | TRBV28 | TGTGCCAGCAGTAGGGGGATCGGACAGATTCAGCAGTTCTTC | CASSRGIGQIQQFF
TRBJ2-7 | - | 14 | few | TRBV20-1 | TGCAGTGCTAGAGATCGCCGCCGCGGGGTTGAGCAGTACTTC | CSARDRRRGVEQYF
TRBJ2-1 | TRBD2 | 17 | - | TRBV12-3/TRBV12-4 | TGTGCCAGCAGTCCCCCCCCAGCTAGCGGGAGAGGAAATGAGCAGTTCTTC | CASSPPPASGRGNEQFF
TRBJ1-2 | - | 12 | - | TRBV6-2/TRBV6-3 | TGTGCCAGCAACGGCCTTAACTATGGCTACACCTTC | CASNGLNYGYTF
TRBJ2-7 | TRBD2 | 18 | - | TRBV20-1 | TGCAGTGCTAGGGGAAGACTAGCGGGAGGGCCGGGGAGTCTCGAGCAGTACTTC | CSARGRLAGGPGSLEQYF
TRBJ1-2 | TRBD1 | 13 | - | TRBV3-1 | TGTGCCAGCAGGGGACAGCTTAACTATGGCTACACCTTC | CASRGQLNYGYTF
TRBJ1-1 | - | 14 | few | TRBV28 | TGTGCCAGCAGTTCCGACAGCTTGAACACTGAAGCTTTCTTT | CASSSDSLNTEAFF
TRBJ2-3 | - | 14 | - | TRBV7-2 | TGTGCCAGCAGCTTAGAAGGATGGGCAGATACGCAGTATTTT | CASSLEGWADTQYF
TRBJ1-2 | TRBD1 | 17 | - | TRBV5-1 | TGCGCCAGCAGCAACCGTGACAGGGGCCCAAATATCGACGGCTACACCTTC | CASSNRDRGPNIDGYTF
TRBJ2-1 | TRBD2 | 16 | - | TRBV7-2 | TGTGCCAGCAGCTTGGAACTAGCGGGGGGGTTCAATGAGCAGTTCTTC | CASSLELAGGFNEQFF
TRBJ2-3 | - | 16 | few | TRBV12-3/TRBV12-4 | TGTGCCAGCAGTTTAGCTGGATATCCTAGCACAGATACGCAGTATTTT | CASSLAGYPSTDTQYF
TRBJ2-1 | - | 13 | - | TRBV7-2 | TGTGCCAGCAGCTGGGCCAGGAACAATGAGCAGTTCTTC | CASSWARNNEQFF
TRBJ1-2 | - | 13 | once | TRBV5-1 | TGCGCCAGCAGTGTAAGTGGAAGGGAGGGCTACACCTTC | CASSVSGREGYTF
TRBJ2-3 | - | 12 | few | TRBV12-3/TRBV12-4 | TGTGCCAGCAGTCCGGGACGAGATACGCAGTATTTT | CASSPGRDTQYF
TRBJ2-1 | - | 16 | - | TRBV7-9 | TGTGCCAGCAGCACCGGGCTCCAGGGAAATGTAGATGAGCAGTTCTTC | CASSTGLQGNVDEQFF
TRBJ2-7 | TRBD1 | 15 | - | TRBV6-5 | TGTGCCAGCAGCCCGAGTACAGGGGGGTACTACGAGCAGTACTTC | CASSPSTGGYYEQYF
TRBJ1-2 | - | 13 | - | TRBV15 | TGTGCCCCCAGCAGAGTCGGGGTCATTACCTACACCTTC | CAPSRVGVITYTF
TRBJ1-2 | - | 14 | - | TRBV20-1 | TGCAGTGCTAGAGATCCAGGGCCTAGCTCTGGCTACACCTTC | CSARDPGPSSGYTF
TRBJ2-7 | - | 14 | - | TRBV4-1 | TGCGCCAGCAGCCAAGATTCGGGCTTAAGAGAGCAGTACTTC | CASSQDSGLREQYF
TRBJ2-1 | - | 16 | - | TRBV7-2 | TGTGCCAGCAGCTTAGCGGGGACCACCACACGCAATGAGCAGTTCTTC | CASSLAGTTTRNEQFF
TRBJ2-2 | - | 13 | - | TRBV7-2 | TGTGCCAGCAGAATTATGGGGGCCGGGGAGCTGTTTTTT | CASRIMGAGELFF
TRBJ2-7 | TRBD1 | 17 | once | TRBV6-1 | TGTGCCAGCAGCGAAGGCTATCCGACAGGGTTTCTGTACGAGCAGTACTTC | CASSEGYPTGFLYEQYF
TRBJ2-2 | TRBD2 | 14 | few | TRBV7-9 | TGTGCCAGCAGCTTAAGCGGGAACCCCGGGGAGCTGTTTTTT | CASSLSGNPGELFF
TRBJ2-3 | - | 17 | once | TRBV11-2 | TGTGCCAGCAGCCTACCCCTCGACAGCCCTAGCACAGATACGCAGTATTTT | CASSLPLDSPSTDTQYF
TRBJ2-1 | TRBD2 | 17 | - | TRBV4-3 | TGCGCCAGCAGCCAAGATCTCGGGACTAGATATCAGGCTGAGCAGTTCTTC | CASSQDLGTRYQAEQFF
TRBJ2-5 | - | 17 | - | TRBV3-1 | TGTGCCGGCAAGGGGCCCGGGTACCAAAAACCTACCGATGAGCAGTACTTC | CAGKGPGYQKPTDEQYF
TRBJ2-1 | - | 15 | - | TRBV4-2 | TGTGCCAGCAGCCAAGAACTTGTGGGGGAGTCACGGCAGTTCTTC | CASSQELVGESRQFF
TRBJ1-2 | - | 14 | - | TRBV20-1 | TGCAGTGCTAGCCAGGAGGGCCTGAGCTATGGCTACACCTTC | CSASQEGLSYGYTF
TRBJ1-5 | - | 15 | - | TRBV27 | TGTGCCAGCAGTTCCCTCACAGGGCTAGGTCAGCCCCAGCATTTT | CASSSLTGLGQPQHF
TRBJ2-5 | - | 15 | - | TRBV6-5 | TGTGCCAGCAGTTACGTGTCCAAAATGCGGGAGACCCAGTACTTC | CASSYVSKMRETQYF
TRBJ2-2 | - | 12 | - | TRBV20-1 | TGCAGTGCGAGAACAAGCACCGGGGAGCTGTTTTTT | CSARTSTGELFF
TRBJ1-5 | - | 14 | - | TRBV3-1 | TGTGCCAGCAGCCCCTGGGGAAGTGGGGCGCCCCAGCATTTT | CASSPWGSGAPQHF
TRBJ1-2 | - | 15 | - | TRBV5-6 | TGTGCCAGCAGCTTTCGGAGGGGCGCTAACTATGGCTACATCTTC | CASSFRRGANYGYIF
TRBJ2-7 | TRBD2 | 15 | - | TRBV6-2/TRBV6-3 | TGTGCCAGCAGGGACGCTAGCGGGAGGGCGTCCGGGCAGTACTTC | CASRDASGRASGQYF
TRBJ2-7 | TRBD1 | 15 | - | TRBV7-9 | TGTGCCAGCAGCTTAGCTTCAGGACAGGGCCACGAGCAGTACTTC | CASSLASGQGHEQYF
TRBJ1-2 | - | 15 | - | TRBV19 | TGTGCCAGTAGATATTTGGGCAGGATAAACTATGGCTACACCTTC | CASRYLGRINYGYTF
TRBJ2-2 | - | 13 | - | TRBV5-1 | TGCGCCAGCAGCCCCGACTTCACCGGGGAGCTGTTTTTT | CASSPDFTGELFF
TRBJ2-7 | - | 13 | few | TRBV29-1 | TGCAGCGTTGAGGGACACCGACCCTACGAGCAGTACTTC | CSVEGHRPYEQYF
TRBJ2-1 | - | 16 | - | TRBV5-1 | TGCGCCAGCAGCTTGATAGACGGCCCCTCCTACAATGAGCAGTTCTTC | CASSLIDGPSYNEQFF
TRBJ1-2 | TRBD1 | 18 | - | TRBV2 | TGTGCCAGCAGCAACCCCAATGCCGGGACAGGGACCAACTATGGCTACACCTTC | CASSNPNAGTGTNYGYTF
TRBJ2-6 | - | 16 | few | TRBV6-5 | TGTGCCAGCAACCGAAAGGGAGACTCTGGGGCCAACGTCCTGACTTTC | CASNRKGDSGANVLTF
TRBJ2-7 | - | 12 | many | TRBV28 | TGTGCCAGTGATACAGGGTCCTACGAGCAGTACTTC | CASDTGSYEQYF
TRBJ1-2 | - | 15 | - | TRBV6-2/TRBV6-3 | TGTGCCAGCAGTTACTCGAGCACAGGGCGTCTTGGCTACACCTTC | CASSYSSTGRLGYTF
TRBJ1-2 | - | 13 | - | TRBV4-3 | TGCGCCAGCAGCCAAGTGATGGGTTCTGGCTACACCTTC | CASSQVMGSGYTF
TRBJ2-5 | - | 13 | - | TRBV10-2 | TGCGCCAGCGGCGGGACCCCCGCGGAGACCCAGTACTTC | CASGGTPAETQYF